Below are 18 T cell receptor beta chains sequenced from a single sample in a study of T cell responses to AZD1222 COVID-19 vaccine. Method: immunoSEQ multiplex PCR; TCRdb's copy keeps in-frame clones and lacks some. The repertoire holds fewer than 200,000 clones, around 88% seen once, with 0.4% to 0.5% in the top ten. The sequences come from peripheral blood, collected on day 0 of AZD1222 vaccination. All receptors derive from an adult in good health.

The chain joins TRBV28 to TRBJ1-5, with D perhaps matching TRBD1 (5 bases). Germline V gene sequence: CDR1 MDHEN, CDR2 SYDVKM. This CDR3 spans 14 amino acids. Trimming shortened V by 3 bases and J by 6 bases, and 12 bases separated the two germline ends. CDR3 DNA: TGTGCCAGCAGTTTGGTAAGGGGAAGTCAGCCCCAGCATTTT. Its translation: CASSLVRGSQPQHF.

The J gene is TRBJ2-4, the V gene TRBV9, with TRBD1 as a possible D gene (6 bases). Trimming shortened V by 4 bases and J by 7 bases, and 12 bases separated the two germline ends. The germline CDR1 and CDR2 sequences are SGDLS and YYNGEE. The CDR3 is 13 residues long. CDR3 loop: CASSPWGRNIQYF. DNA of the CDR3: TGTGCCAGCAGCCCCTGGGGGCGGAACATTCAGTACTTC. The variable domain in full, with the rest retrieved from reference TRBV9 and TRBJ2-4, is DSGVTQTPKHLITATGQRVTLRCSPRSGDLSVYWYQQSLDQGLQFLIQYYNGEERAKGNILERFSAQQFPDLHSELNLSSLELGDSALYFCASSPWGRNIQYFGAGTRLSVL.

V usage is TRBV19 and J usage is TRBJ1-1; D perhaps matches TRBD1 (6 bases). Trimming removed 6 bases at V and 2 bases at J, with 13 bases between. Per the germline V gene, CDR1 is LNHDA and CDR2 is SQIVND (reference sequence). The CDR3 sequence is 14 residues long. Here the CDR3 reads CASSPGHLNTEAFF. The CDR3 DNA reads TGTGCCAGTAGCCCGGGACACTTAAACACTGAAGCTTTCTTT.

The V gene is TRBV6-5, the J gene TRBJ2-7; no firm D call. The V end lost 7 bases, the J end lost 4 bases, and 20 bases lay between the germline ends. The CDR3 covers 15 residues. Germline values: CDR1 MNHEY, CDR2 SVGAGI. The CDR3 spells CASKSVGVVGYEQYF. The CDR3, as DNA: TGTGCCAGCAAATCTGTTGGGGTAGTGGGGTACGAGCAGTACTTC.

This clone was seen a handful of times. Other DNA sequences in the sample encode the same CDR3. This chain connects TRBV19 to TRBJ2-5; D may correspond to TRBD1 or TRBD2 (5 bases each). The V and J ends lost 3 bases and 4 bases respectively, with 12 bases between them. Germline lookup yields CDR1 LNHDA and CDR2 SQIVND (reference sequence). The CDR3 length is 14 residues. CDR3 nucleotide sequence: TGTGCCAGTAGTATTGGGGGATTTGGAGAGACCCAGTACTTC. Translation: CASSIGGFGETQYF.

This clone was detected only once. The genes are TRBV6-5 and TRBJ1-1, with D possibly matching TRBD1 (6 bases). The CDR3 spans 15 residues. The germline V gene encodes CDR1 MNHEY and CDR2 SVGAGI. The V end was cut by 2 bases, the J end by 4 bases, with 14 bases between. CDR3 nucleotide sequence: TGTGCCAGCAGTTACGGAACTAGGGGGGTCACTGAAGCTTTCTTT. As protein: CASSYGTRGVTEAFF.

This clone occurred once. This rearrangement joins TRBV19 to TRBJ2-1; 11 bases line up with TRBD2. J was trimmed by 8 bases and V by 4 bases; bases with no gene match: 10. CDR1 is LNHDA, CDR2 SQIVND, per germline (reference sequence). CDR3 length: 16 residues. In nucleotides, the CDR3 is TGTGCCAGTAGTAGTCTTAGCGGGAGGGCCTTGCATGAGCAGTTCTTC. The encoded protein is CASSSLSGRALHEQFF.

In DNA, the CDR3 is TGTGCCAGCAGTAAAGGGACTAGCCGGAATGAGCAGTTCTTC. Its protein is CASSKGTSRNEQFF. This rearrangement joins TRBV6-4 to TRBJ2-1; 9 bases fit TRBD2. Looked up from germline, CDR1 is MRHNA and CDR2 is SNTAGT. This CDR3 contains 14 residues. With V trimmed by 5 bases and J by 7 bases, 6 bases remained unmatched.

The CDR3 DNA sequence: TGTGCCAGCGGCAACACTGAAGCTTTCTTT. This encodes CASGNTEAFF. The chain joins TRBV28 to TRBJ1-1; D unresolved. Germline lookup yields CDR1 MDHEN and CDR2 SYDVKM. The CDR3 loop spans 10 amino acids. V lost 8 bases and J 2 bases, leaving 3 bases between the germline ends.

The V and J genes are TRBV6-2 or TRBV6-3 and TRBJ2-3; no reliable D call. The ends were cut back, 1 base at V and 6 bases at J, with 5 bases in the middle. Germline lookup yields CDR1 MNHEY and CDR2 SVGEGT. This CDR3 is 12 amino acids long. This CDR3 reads CASSYFPDTQYF. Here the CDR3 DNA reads TGTGCCAGCAGTTACTTTCCGGATACGCAGTATTTT.

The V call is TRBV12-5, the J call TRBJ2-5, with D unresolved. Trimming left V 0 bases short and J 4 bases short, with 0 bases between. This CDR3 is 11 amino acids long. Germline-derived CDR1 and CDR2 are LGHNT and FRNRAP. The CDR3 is CASGLVETQYF. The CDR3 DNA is TGTGCTAGTGGTTTGGTAGAGACCCAGTACTTC. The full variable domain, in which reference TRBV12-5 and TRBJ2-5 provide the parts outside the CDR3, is DARVTQTPRHKVTEMGQEVTMRCQPILGHNTVFWYRQTMMQGLELLAYFRNRAPLDDSGMPKDRFSAEMPDATLATLKIQPSEPRDSAVYFCASGLVETQYFGPGTRLLVL.

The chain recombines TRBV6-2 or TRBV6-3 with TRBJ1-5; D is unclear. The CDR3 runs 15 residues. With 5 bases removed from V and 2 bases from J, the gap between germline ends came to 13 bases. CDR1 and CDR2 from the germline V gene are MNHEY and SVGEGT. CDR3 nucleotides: TGTGCCAGCAGTCCACCGGGCTTGGGCAATCAGCCCCAGCATTTT. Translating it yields CASSPPGLGNQPQHF.

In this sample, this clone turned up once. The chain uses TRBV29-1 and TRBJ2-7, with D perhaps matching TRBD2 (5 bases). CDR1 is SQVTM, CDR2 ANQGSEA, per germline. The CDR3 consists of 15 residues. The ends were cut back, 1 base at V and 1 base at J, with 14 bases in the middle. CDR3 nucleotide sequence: TGCAGCGTTGAAGGTGTAGGCAGGACTTCCTACGAGCAGTACTTC. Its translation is CSVEGVGRTSYEQYF.

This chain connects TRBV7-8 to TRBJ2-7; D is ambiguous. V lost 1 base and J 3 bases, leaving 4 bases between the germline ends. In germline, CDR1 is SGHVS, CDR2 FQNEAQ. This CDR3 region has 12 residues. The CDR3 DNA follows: TGTGCCAGCAGCTTAGGTGACTACGAGCAGTACTTC. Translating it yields CASSLGDYEQYF.

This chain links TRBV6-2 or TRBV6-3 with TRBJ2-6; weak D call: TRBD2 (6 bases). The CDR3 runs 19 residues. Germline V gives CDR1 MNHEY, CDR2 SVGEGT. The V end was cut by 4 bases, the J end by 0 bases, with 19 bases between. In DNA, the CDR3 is TGTGCCAGCAGTTTTTTAGTCGGGGGATTCCACTCTGGGGCCAACGTCCTGACTTTC. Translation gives CASSFLVGGFHSGANVLTF.

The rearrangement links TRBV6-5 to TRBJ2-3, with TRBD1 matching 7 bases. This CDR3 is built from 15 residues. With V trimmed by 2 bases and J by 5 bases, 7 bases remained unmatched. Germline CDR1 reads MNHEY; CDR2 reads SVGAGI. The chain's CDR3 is CASSYRGRRVDTQYF. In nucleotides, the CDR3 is TGTGCCAGCAGTTACAGGGGGCGCAGAGTAGATACGCAGTATTTT.

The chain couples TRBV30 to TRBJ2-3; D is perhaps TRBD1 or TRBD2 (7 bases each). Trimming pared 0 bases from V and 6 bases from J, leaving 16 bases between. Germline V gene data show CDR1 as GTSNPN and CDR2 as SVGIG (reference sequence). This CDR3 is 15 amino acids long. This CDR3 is CAWSVLAQGGDTQYF. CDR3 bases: TGTGCCTGGAGTGTACTGGCCCAGGGGGGGGATACGCAGTATTTT.

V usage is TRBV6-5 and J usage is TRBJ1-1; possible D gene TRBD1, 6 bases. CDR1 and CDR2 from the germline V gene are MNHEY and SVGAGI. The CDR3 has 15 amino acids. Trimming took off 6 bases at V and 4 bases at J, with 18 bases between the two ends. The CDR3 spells CASRDLGALGTEAFF. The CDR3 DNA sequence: TGTGCCAGCAGGGACCTGGGGGCCTTGGGCACTGAAGCTTTCTTT.